This T cell receptor beta chain was sequenced for a study of T cells after posttransplantation cyclophosphamide. Study-level results: TRB overlap between skin or GI tissue T cells and blood was limited.

Libraries were prepared by immunoSEQ multiplex PCR; TCRdb keeps only in-frame clonotypes and omits some of them. Of more than 10,000 clones detected, approximately 90% appear once; the ten largest clones hold roughly 4%. The CDR3 contains 15 residues. Unmatched junction bases numbered 6, after V lost 2 bases and J lost 3 bases. Looked up from germline, CDR1 is SGHKS and CDR2 is YYEKEE (reference sequence). As concerns this clone: The antigen is unknown.

Busulfan-fludarabine conditioning, marrow transplant, and cyclophosphamide on days +3 and +4 were administered. The sample in question was PBMCs, obtained after allogeneic stem cell transplant with posttransplant cyclophosphamide. The J gene is TRBJ2-5, the V gene TRBV5-5; 8 bases are a match to TRBD2. The clonotype originates from a female patient in her 30s who received an allogeneic stem cell transplant from an unrelated donor, was CMV-positive, and had no GVHD. Among the T cells, some may be from the graft donor. The CDR3 DNA is TGTGCCAGCAGCTTTGTAGCGGGAAGGAAAGAGACCCAGTACTTC. Protein sequence: CASSFVAGRKETQYF.